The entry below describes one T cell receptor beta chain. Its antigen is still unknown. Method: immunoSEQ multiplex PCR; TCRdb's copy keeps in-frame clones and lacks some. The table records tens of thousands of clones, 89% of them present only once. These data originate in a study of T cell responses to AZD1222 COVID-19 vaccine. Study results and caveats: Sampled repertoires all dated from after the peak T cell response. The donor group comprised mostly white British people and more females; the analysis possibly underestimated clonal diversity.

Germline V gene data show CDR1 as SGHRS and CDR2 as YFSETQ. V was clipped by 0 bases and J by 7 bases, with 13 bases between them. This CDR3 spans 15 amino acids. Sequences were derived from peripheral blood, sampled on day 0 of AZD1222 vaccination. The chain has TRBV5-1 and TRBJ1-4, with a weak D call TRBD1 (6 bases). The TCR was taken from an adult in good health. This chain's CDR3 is CASSLDGTPGEKLFF. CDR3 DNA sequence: TGCGCCAGCAGCTTGGATGGGACACCGGGTGAAAAACTGTTTTTT.